This T cell receptor (beta chain) was recorded in a study of cytomegalovirus exposure and HLA in healthy donors. 60 Vbeta and 13 Jbeta primers were used in PCR. TCRdb's table, derived via immunoSEQ multiplex PCR, lists solely in-frame clones and lacks some. The table includes 99,000 or so clones, 75% to 85% detected once. This clone was counted a few times. What was sequenced was PBMCs. This TCR came from a male donor in good health and CMV-seropositive.

This chain's CDR3 is CSAVQGWNTEAFF. The CDR3 coding sequence is TGCAGCGCCGTACAGGGTTGGAACACTGAAGCTTTCTTT. V usage is TRBV29-1 and J usage is TRBJ1-1; D perhaps matches TRBD1 (6 bases). V gave up 7 bases and J gave up 1 base, with 13 bases separating them. This CDR3 spans 13 amino acids. Germline V lookup: CDR1 SQVTM, CDR2 ANQGSEA. Together with reference TRBV29-1 and TRBJ1-1, the CDR3 gives the full variable domain: SAVISQKPSRDICQRGTSLTIQCQVDSQVTMMFWYRQQPGQSLTLIATANQGSEATYESGFVIDKFPISRPNLTFSTLTVSNMSPEDSSIYLCSAVQGWNTEAFFGQGTRLTVV.